The clone carrying this TCR beta chain was observed a handful of times. Antigen: not known. This record belongs to a study of T cell repertoires in cytomegalovirus infection. Background on the study: Matching HLA type, along with CMV infection, was indicated by public TCR beta signatures.

CDR1 is SGHVS and CDR2 is FNYEAQ in the germline V gene. CDR3 length equals 13 residues. The V gene lost 1 base and the J gene lost 6 bases, with 9 bases spanning the gap. Study results and limitations: CMV carriers with the relevant HLA were identified by cumulative public TCR beta family frequency. The study found HLA-C-restricted CMV-specific TCR beta clonotypes dominating the ex vivo response.

TCRdb analysed the reads with MiXCR anew, one entry per CDR3 protein. The repertoire has 650,000 to 900,000 distinct CDR3 sequences, approximately 32% of them found once; the top ten carry around 11%. The receptor was derived from a human donor in good health (CMV status not recorded). Some clones in this sample may be carry-over from other donors' samples. V gene TRBV7-6 combines with J gene TRBJ2-5, with D hard to call. The specimen comprised cultured CD8+ T cells from PBMCs, sampled from culture after CMV antigen stimulation. CDR3 loop: CASSLGQRKTQYF. CDR3 DNA: TGTGCCAGCAGCTTAGGCCAGAGGAAGACCCAGTACTTC.